This TCR beta chain emerged from a study of blood T cell repertoires in COVID-19 (dated by TCRdb to about 2020). For the wider study: Samples from collaborators originated in the United States, Italy and Spain and spanned both the acute and convalescent phases of COVID-19. Subjects who had been exposed to COVID-19, were actively infected with it, or had recovered from it provided the deeply sampled blood TCRbeta repertoires that made up the dataset. Where available, HLA class I and class II types were obtained from metadata supplied by the sample provider rather than from assay-based typing. The material from the prospective study consisted of cDNA or gDNA derived from T cells, B-cell-depleted T cells, or PBMCs. Samples were obtained from the ongoing ImmuneRACE study (first 160 participants) and from some 1,300 subjects provided by 6 global collaborators. Sample metadata almost always included a de-identified subject ID, COVID-19 status, age in years and sex. The repertoires were released in a freely available public database intended as a resource for research on the immune response to SARS-CoV-2. Study-level results and caveats: Clinical and demographic metadata were provided uncurated, with the amount varying by source and participant.

Collaborating institutions collected whole blood in K2EDTA tubes following their own protocols. Collaborator samples were shipped for TCRbeta analysis as frozen whole blood, isolated PBMCs, or DNA extracted from either sample type. This clone was seen a handful of times. The specificity of this receptor is unknown. Base qualities are not at hand, and no much larger clone is one base apart. The immunoSEQ Assay, a bias-controlled multiplex PCR, was used to amplify TCRbeta CDR3 regions from genomic DNA. In the paper's pipeline: Within the assay, amplification of reference gene primers was used to estimate how many nucleated cells each sample contained. Sequence reads were collapsed and filtered to measure the absolute abundance of every unique TCRbeta CDR3 rearrangement. For each sample, productive Simpson clonality was calculated as the square root of Simpson's diversity index across productive rearrangements. TCRdb limited this immuneACCESS table to in-frame rearrangements with V and J called. A share of clones is missing; checked studies link under half to unresolved V genes, and the rest is unexplained. V and J calls and clone size are as listed in that table; D and trimming were resolved from the DNA. This sample lists roughly 95,000 clones; about four fifths were detected once. The ten largest clones capture more than 20% of the sample.

V loses 5 bases at its end and J loses 5 bases; junction bases beyond the gene matches: 2. The cysteine opens and the phenylalanine closes a CDR3 of 13 amino acids. Of all the DNA, just the CDR3 is kept, 39 bases in frame from base 1. The sample taken for sequencing was peripheral blood. The rearranged chain carries TRBV12-3 or TRBV12-4 and TRBJ1-5; TRBD1 lines up with 8 middle nucleotides. The clonotype comes from a human donor in a cohort sampled during active COVID-19. The CDR3 protein is CASSGQGYQPQHF. The DNA sequence is given as TGTGCCAGCAGTGGACAGGGATATCAGCCCCAGCATTTT.